These 25 T cell receptor beta chains share one sample of origin, sequenced in a study of blood T cell repertoires in COVID-19. Using immunoSEQ multiplex PCR, the repertoire was profiled, and TCRdb retains in-frame clones only, with some absent. This table holds nearly 50,000 clones, over 75% found once. The sample was peripheral blood. These TCRs come from a woman aged 55-70 years with acute or convalescent COVID-19.

V and J are TRBV4-2 and TRBJ2-5, with TRBD2 matching over 8 bases. Germline V lookup: CDR1 LGHNA, CDR2 YNFKEQ. The trim removed 4 bases at V and 5 bases at J, leaving 3 bases unmatched. This CDR3 has 13 residues. The CDR3 nucleotides read TGTGCCAGCAGCCTATCTAGCGGGGAGACCCAGTACTTC. Amino acids: CASSLSSGETQYF.

The V gene is TRBV10-1, the J gene TRBJ1-2, with D perhaps TRBD1 (6 bases). CDR1 and CDR2 from the germline V gene are WNHNN and SYGVQD (reference sequence). V dropped 10 bases and J dropped 6 bases, with 12 bases sitting between them. The CDR3 has 11 amino acids. In DNA form, the CDR3 reads TGCGCCAAACGAGGGGGGGATGGCTACACCTTC. As protein: CAKRGGDGYTF.

The chain recombines TRBV7-3 with TRBJ2-1; the D is unclear. The CDR3 loop spans 16 amino acids. The germline CDR1 and CDR2 sequences are SGHTA and FQGTGA. Trimming took off 1 base at V and 0 bases at J, with 10 bases between the two ends. CDR3 nucleotide sequence: TGTGCCAGCAGCTTAATAAGGAGTAGCTCCTACAATGAGCAGTTCTTC. Its translation: CASSLIRSSSYNEQFF.

CDR3: CASSEAGTPLHF. CDR3 nucleotides: TGTGCCAGCAGTGAAGCAGGGACACCCCTCCACTTT. The chain joins TRBV25-1 to TRBJ1-6, with TRBD1 as a possible D gene (5 bases). CDR1 and CDR2 from the germline V gene are MGHDK and SYGVNS. The CDR3 has 12 amino acids. V gave up 2 bases and J gave up 11 bases, with 7 bases separating them.

V and J are TRBV19 and TRBJ2-5; D might be TRBD1 (6 bases). Per germline, CDR1 LNHDA and CDR2 SQIVND (reference sequence). There are 13 residues in the CDR3. V was trimmed by 3 bases and J by 2 bases, leaving 7 bases between them. The CDR3 here is CASSIQGQETQYF. The CDR3 DNA sequence: TGTGCCAGTAGTATTCAGGGGCAAGAGACCCAGTACTTC.

The gene calls are TRBV6-1 and TRBJ1-2; D unclear. V dropped 1 base and J dropped 3 bases, with 9 bases sitting between them. Germline lookup yields CDR1 MNHNS and CDR2 SASEGT. The CDR3 extends over 14 amino acids. The chain's CDR3 is CASSEGGSDYGYTF. The CDR3 region has the DNA TGTGCCAGCAGTGAAGGCGGGTCAGACTATGGCTACACCTTC.

The chain links TRBV6-5 to TRBJ2-3; 12 nucleotides agree with TRBD1. There are 15 residues in the CDR3. Germline-derived CDR1 and CDR2 are MNHEY and SVGAGI. The ends lost 7 bases at V and 4 bases at J; junction bases unmatched: 6. CDR3 protein: CASIRGQGAPDTQYF. The CDR3 nucleotides read TGTGCCAGCATCCGGGGACAGGGGGCTCCAGATACGCAGTATTTT.

V and J are TRBV24-1 and TRBJ2-7, with D possibly being TRBD1 (5 bases). Trimming removed 1 base from V and 6 bases from J, with 15 bases in between. Germline loops: CDR1 KGHDR, CDR2 SFDVKD. There are 15 residues in the CDR3. For the CDR3, the DNA is TGTGCCACCAGTGATTTCTGGGGTACAGGAACCGAGCAGTACTTC. As protein: CATSDFWGTGTEQYF.

This clone was picked up one time. J is TRBJ1-6 and V is TRBV7-2; 8 bases agree with TRBD1. The germline V gene has CDR1 SGHTA and CDR2 FQGNSA. The CDR3 spans 18 residues. The V and J ends lost 2 bases and 6 bases, in that order; junction bases with no gene match: 12. The CDR3 DNA reads as TGTGCCAGCAGCTTACCCTCATGGAGAGACAGGGGTAATTCACCCCTCCACTTT. Translated, it gives CASSLPSWRDRGNSPLHF. The whole variable domain, remainder taken from reference TRBV7-2 and TRBJ1-6, is GAGVSQSPSNKVTEKGKDVELRCDPISGHTALYWYRQSLGQGLEFLIYFQGNSAPDKSGLPSDRFSAERTGGSVSTLTIQRTQQEDSAVYLCASSLPSWRDRGNSPLHFGNGTRLTVT.

The V gene is TRBV19, the J gene TRBJ1-5; 7 bases fit TRBD1. The germline V gene encodes CDR1 LNHDA and CDR2 SQIVND (reference sequence). This CDR3 spans 14 amino acids. V shed 7 bases and J 7 bases; nucleotides not matched to a gene: 10. CDR3 in amino acids: CASKGRQGGQPQHF. The CDR3 bases are TGTGCCAGTAAGGGTAGACAGGGCGGGCAGCCCCAGCATTTT.

This clone was observed once. The V call is TRBV6-6, the J call TRBJ1-2, with a possible D match to TRBD1 (5 bases). The CDR3 is 12 amino acids. Looked up from germline, CDR1 is MNHNY and CDR2 is SVGAGI (reference sequence). Trimming took off 4 bases at V and 4 bases at J, with 7 bases between the two ends. CDR3 residues: CASSFDSYGYTF. The CDR3 DNA reads as TGTGCCAGCAGTTTTGACAGCTATGGCTACACCTTC.

The rearrangement uses TRBV10-3 and TRBJ1-6, with 7 nucleotides matching TRBD1. The CDR3 is 13 residues long. V trimming: 6 bases; J trimming: 5 bases; junction bases outside the gene matches: 1. CDR1 ENHRY and CDR2 SYGVKD come from the germline V gene. Written as DNA, the CDR3 is TGTGCCATCAGGGGGACAGATAATTCACCCCTCCACTTT. Translated: CAIRGTDNSPLHF.

The rearrangement joins TRBV5-1 to TRBJ1-1; TRBD1 aligns across 7 bases. The CDR3 contains 13 residues. Unmatched junction bases numbered 7, after V lost 4 bases and J lost 7 bases. Per germline, CDR1 SGHRS and CDR2 YFSETQ. CDR3 in DNA: TGCGCCAGCAGCCAAGACAGGGAGTATGAAGCTTTCTTT. This gives the protein CASSQDREYEAFF.

The chain carries TRBV7-9 and TRBJ2-2, with TRBD1 matching over 9 bases. Germline V gives CDR1 SEHNR, CDR2 FQNEAQ (reference sequence). V gave up 5 bases and J gave up 0 bases; unmatched junction bases: 7. The CDR3 is 17 residues long. The CDR3 sequence: CASSPSWTGANTGELFF. The CDR3 DNA sequence: TGTGCCAGCAGCCCCTCGTGGACAGGGGCGAACACCGGGGAGCTGTTTTTT.

The CDR3 nucleotides are TGTGCCAGCAGCCAGGGATCGTCGGTCCATGAGCAGTTCTTC. Amino acid sequence: CASSQGSSVHEQFF. The J gene is TRBJ2-1, the V gene TRBV7-9; D perhaps matches TRBD1 (5 bases). The germline CDR1 and CDR2 sequences are SEHNR and FQNEAQ (reference sequence). Trimming shortened V by 5 bases and J by 8 bases, and 16 bases separated the two germline ends. This CDR3 has 14 residues.

This chain connects TRBV19 to TRBJ2-7; 8 bases map to TRBD2. This CDR3 is 15 amino acids long. The germline V gene has CDR1 LNHDA and CDR2 SQIVND (reference sequence). The V and J ends lost 1 base and 2 bases, in that order; junction bases with no gene match: 4. CDR3 nucleotide sequence: TGTGCCAGTAGTATAGGTAGCGGGATCCCCTACGAGCAGTACTTC. It translates to CASSIGSGIPYEQYF.

This chain joins TRBV15 and TRBJ2-1; D is perhaps TRBD1 (6 bases). Germline V lookup: CDR1 LNHNV, CDR2 YYDKDF (reference sequence). V lost 0 bases to trimming and J lost 4 bases, with 13 bases between them. CDR3 length: 16 residues. The CDR3 DNA reads as TGTGCCACCAGCAGAGAGTTTGGGACACTATACAATGAGCAGTTCTTC. This gives the protein CATSREFGTLYNEQFF.

The chain carries TRBV7-9 and TRBJ2-1, with 14 bases that match TRBD2. Germline V gene sequence: CDR1 SEHNR, CDR2 FQNEAQ (reference sequence). This CDR3 region has 17 residues. V lost 5 bases, J lost 9 bases, and 12 bases stayed unmatched. For the CDR3, the DNA is TGTGCCAGCAGCCCCACCGGACTAGCGGGGGGTCTGGCTGAGCAGTTCTTC. This gives the protein CASSPTGLAGGLAEQFF.

V and J are TRBV6-6 and TRBJ1-3; the D is unclear. The CDR3 is made up of 16 amino acids. CDR1 MNHNY and CDR2 SVGAGI come from the germline V gene (reference sequence). V lost 2 bases to trimming and J lost 5 bases, with 16 bases between them. The CDR3 loop reads CASSYRGSRGRNTIYF. CDR3 sequence (DNA): TGTGCCAGCAGTTACCGAGGATCCCGAGGAAGAAACACCATATATTTT.

V usage is TRBV7-9 and J usage is TRBJ2-5; D unclear. The CDR3 covers 11 residues. V gave up 4 bases and J gave up 2 bases, with 2 bases separating them. The germline gives CDR1 SEHNR, CDR2 FQNEAQ (reference sequence). The CDR3 DNA reads TGTGCCAGCAGCTCGCAAGAGACCCAGTACTTC. Its protein product is CASSSQETQYF.

J is TRBJ1-5 and V is TRBV6-1, with 8 bases lining up with TRBD1. Germline lookup yields CDR1 MNHNS and CDR2 SASEGT. The V and J ends lost 2 bases and 5 bases, in that order; junction bases with no gene match: 5. CDR3 size: 15 residues. CDR3: CASSEIGRGHQPQHF. CDR3 sequence (DNA): TGTGCCAGCAGTGAAATTGGCAGGGGGCATCAGCCCCAGCATTTT.

The gene calls are TRBV4-3 and TRBJ2-2; D unresolved. Germline V gene data show CDR1 as LGHNA and CDR2 as YSLEER. This CDR3 region has 14 residues. Trimming stripped 1 base from V and 6 bases from J, with 9 bases between. The CDR3 DNA reads TGCGCCAGCAGCCAAGTATCCAGCGCCGGGGAGCTGTTTTTT. Translated: CASSQVSSAGELFF.

This chain joins TRBV5-4 and TRBJ2-1, with 14 nucleotides matching TRBD2. Looked up from germline, CDR1 is SGHNT and CDR2 is YYREEE (reference sequence). The ends lost 4 bases at V and 8 bases at J; junction bases unmatched: 11. This CDR3 region has 17 residues. CDR3 sequence reads: CASSPAGTSGSSDEQFF. CDR3 coding DNA: TGTGCCAGCAGCCCGGCCGGGACTAGCGGGAGTAGCGATGAGCAGTTCTTC.

Note on this clone: Other nucleotide sequences from this sample produce the same CDR3. This chain links TRBV3-1 (or the pseudogene TRBV3-2) with TRBJ2-5, with TRBD2 matching over 9 bases. This CDR3 comprises 14 residues. Germline V gene sequence: CDR1 LGHDT, CDR2 YNNKEL (reference sequence). Unmatched junction bases numbered 4, after V lost 3 bases and J lost 5 bases. The DNA of the CDR3 is TGTGCCAGCAGCCACCGCGGGGGGGCGGAGACCCAGTACTTC. This translates into CASSHRGGAETQYF.

The V and J genes are TRBV19 and TRBJ1-5; no clear D gene. The CDR3 spans 14 residues. Trimming left V 2 bases short and J 4 bases short, with 9 bases between. CDR1 LNHDA and CDR2 SQIVND come from the germline V gene (reference sequence). As DNA, the CDR3 is TGTGCCAGTAGTATACAGGTAACGAATCAGCCCCAGCATTTT. This sequence encodes CASSIQVTNQPQHF.